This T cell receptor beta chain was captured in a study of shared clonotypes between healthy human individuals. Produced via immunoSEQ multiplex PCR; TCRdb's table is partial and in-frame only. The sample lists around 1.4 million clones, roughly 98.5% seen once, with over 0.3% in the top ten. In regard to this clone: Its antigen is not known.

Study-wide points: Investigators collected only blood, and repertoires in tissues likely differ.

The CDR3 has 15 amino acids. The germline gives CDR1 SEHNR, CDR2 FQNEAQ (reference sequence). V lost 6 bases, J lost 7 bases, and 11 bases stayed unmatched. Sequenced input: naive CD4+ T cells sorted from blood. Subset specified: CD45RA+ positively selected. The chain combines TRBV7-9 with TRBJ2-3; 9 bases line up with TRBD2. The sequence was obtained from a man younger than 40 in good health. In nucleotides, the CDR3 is TGTGCCAGCAGTTCGTTTGCGGGAGGGCCTAATACGCAGTATTTT. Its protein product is CASSSFAGGPNTQYF.